The 27 T cell receptor beta chains below were found in one sample sequenced in a study of blood T cell repertoires in COVID-19. Sequencing was performed with immunoSEQ multiplex PCR; in TCRdb, only in-frame clones are kept and a portion is missing. The data contain about 110,000 clones, approximately 79% of them singletons. Sequences were obtained from peripheral blood. Receptors were obtained from an elderly woman with active or convalescent COVID-19.

This clone has only a few counts. V and J are TRBV7-2 and TRBJ2-5; D is perhaps TRBD1 (5 bases). CDR1 and CDR2 from the germline V gene are SGHTA and FQGNSA. There are 14 residues in the CDR3. V lost 2 bases, J lost 1 base, and 8 bases lay in between. The DNA for the CDR3 is TGTGCCAGCAGCTTACAGGGCTTCCAAGAGACCCAGTACTTC. It yields the protein CASSLQGFQETQYF.

A few counts support this clone. The rearrangement links TRBV28 to TRBJ2-5; possible D gene TRBD2, 6 bases. V was cut by 5 bases and J by 6 bases, with 16 bases left in between. Germline CDR1 and CDR2: MDHEN and SYDVKM. The length of the CDR3 is 14 residues. This CDR3 is CASSRVGGGKTQYF. The CDR3 DNA reads as TGTGCCAGCAGTCGCGTTGGTGGGGGGAAGACCCAGTACTTC.

V is TRBV7-8 and J is TRBJ1-1; tentative D call: TRBD1 (6 bases). V was shortened by 1 base and J by 5 bases, with 14 bases between the two germline ends. CDR3 length: 15 amino acids. Per germline, CDR1 SGHVS and CDR2 FQNEAQ. CDR3 nucleotide sequence: TGTGCCAGCAGCTTAGAATGGCCAAGGGGGACTGAAGCTTTCTTT. Its translation is CASSLEWPRGTEAFF.

This clone was counted once. This rearrangement joins TRBV5-6 to TRBJ2-1, with 8 positions matching TRBD2. J gave up 9 bases and V 0 bases, and 5 bases lay outside the gene matches. Germline assignment: CDR1 SGHDT and CDR2 YYEEEE. The CDR3 consists of 14 residues. This chain's CDR3 is CASSLVWAGGEQFF. CDR3 bases: TGTGCCAGCAGCTTGGTATGGGCGGGAGGTGAGCAGTTCTTC.

This chain uses TRBV7-9 with TRBJ2-1; 11 nucleotides align to TRBD2. Germline-derived CDR1 and CDR2 are SEHNR and FQNEAQ (reference sequence). Trimming cost V 5 bases and J 7 bases; bases outside gene matches: 10. The CDR3 consists of 16 residues. CDR3 sequence (DNA): TGTGCCAGCAGCCCATCCGGACTAGCGGGCCGGAATGAGCAGTTCTTC. Its protein product is CASSPSGLAGRNEQFF. Combining the CDR3 with reference TRBV7-9 and TRBJ2-1 gives the whole variable domain DTGVSQNPRHKITKRGQNVTFRCDPISEHNRLYWYRQTLGQGPEFLTYFQNEAQLEKSRLLSDRFSAERPKGSFSTLEIQRTEQGDSAMYLCASSPSGLAGRNEQFFGPGTRLTVL.

Here the CDR3 reads CASSLRGQSTDTQYF. Here the CDR3 DNA reads TGTGCCAGCAGCCTTCGGGGACAGAGCACAGATACGCAGTATTTT. This sequence joins TRBV7-7 and TRBJ2-3; 7 positions match TRBD1. The CDR3 is 15 residues long. Germline CDR1 and CDR2: SSHAT and FNYEAQ (reference sequence). V was clipped by 5 bases and J by 0 bases; unmatched bases: 5. Full variable domain (rest looked up from reference TRBV7-7 and TRBJ2-3): GAGVSQSPRYKVTKRGQDVTLRCDPISSHATLYWYQQALGQGPEFLTYFNYEAQPDKSGLPSDRFSAERPEGSISTLTIQRTEQRDSAMYRCASSLRGQSTDTQYFGPGTRLTVL.

The V and J genes are TRBV9 and TRBJ1-2, with D unresolved. The CDR3 totals 13 residues. Germline-derived CDR1 and CDR2 are SGDLS and YYNGEE. V dropped 0 bases and J dropped 8 bases, with 11 bases sitting between them. The CDR3 DNA sequence: TGTGCCAGCAGCGTAGCGAATGACGGGGGCTACACCTTC. It specifies CASSVANDGGYTF.

The CDR3 sequence: CASSLTTGGEMLYF. The CDR3 region has the DNA TGTGCCAGCAGTCTTACTACAGGGGGTGAAATGTTGTACTTC. The chain uses TRBV28 and TRBJ2-7, with 8 bases aligning to TRBD1. From germline, CDR1 is MDHEN and CDR2 SYDVKM. V was clipped by 5 bases and J by 12 bases; unmatched bases: 15. CDR3 length: 14 amino acids.

In this sample, this clone turned up a few times. This chain joins TRBV5-1 and TRBJ1-1; D is uncertain. In germline, CDR1 is SGHRS, CDR2 YFSETQ. The V end lost 1 base, the J end lost 6 bases, and 10 bases lay between the germline ends. This CDR3 contains 13 residues. CDR3 sequence (DNA): TGCGCCAGCAGCTTGACGGGGTCCTCTGAAGCTTTCTTT. Translation: CASSLTGSSEAFF.

The J gene is TRBJ1-3, the V gene TRBV5-1; maybe TRBD1 (6 bases). Germline values: CDR1 SGHRS, CDR2 YFSETQ. Trimming took 4 bases from V and 3 from J, leaving 11 bases between them. This CDR3 is built from 14 residues. The CDR3 nucleotides are TGCGCCAGCAGCCGGACAGCCAATGGAAACACCATATATTTT. Its protein product is CASSRTANGNTIYF.

This rearrangement joins TRBV5-1 to TRBJ2-3; 7 nucleotides agree with TRBD1. Looked up from germline, CDR1 is SGHRS and CDR2 is YFSETQ. V shed 4 bases and J 9 bases; nucleotides not matched to a gene: 14. The CDR3 covers 15 residues. CDR3 nucleotide sequence: TGCGCCAGCAGCCTTGGAGACAGGGCCGTCGTAACGCAGTATTTT. Protein product: CASSLGDRAVVTQYF.

V usage is TRBV19 and J usage is TRBJ2-1; D unclear. Trimming took 3 bases from V and 5 from J, leaving 11 bases between them. CDR1 LNHDA and CDR2 SQIVND come from the germline V gene (reference sequence). The CDR3 spans 14 residues. The CDR3, as DNA: TGTGCCAGTAGTATCCCCCCAGGCGACAATGAGCAGTTCTTC. Translation gives CASSIPPGDNEQFF.

CDR3 DNA sequence: TGTGCCAGCAGCCAGGGGACTAGCGGTCGCACAGATACGCAGTATTTT. Its translation: CASSQGTSGRTDTQYF. The chain combines TRBV4-2 with TRBJ2-3, with TRBD2 matching 11 bases. The CDR3 runs 16 residues. Looked up from germline, CDR1 is LGHNA and CDR2 is YNFKEQ. Losses at the gene ends were 3 bases for V and 1 base for J; bases not matched to a gene: 3.

The rearrangement links TRBV15 to TRBJ2-7, with TRBD2 matching over 8 bases. The germline V gene has CDR1 LNHNV and CDR2 YYDKDF (reference sequence). The CDR3 spans 15 residues. V was pared by 1 base and J by 2 bases, with 4 bases of the junction left unmatched. The DNA for the CDR3 is TGTGCCACCAGCAGAGGTAGCGGGGCCACCTACGAGCAGTACTTC. This translates into CATSRGSGATYEQYF.

This clone was seen a few times. The V call is TRBV7-9, the J call TRBJ1-5, with a weak D call TRBD1 (6 bases). Germline assignment: CDR1 SEHNR and CDR2 FQNEAQ (reference sequence). This CDR3 comprises 15 residues. V was clipped by 1 base and J by 7 bases, with 14 bases between them. This CDR3 is CASSLGTGRGQPQHF. For the CDR3, the DNA is TGTGCCAGCAGCTTAGGCACAGGGAGGGGGCAGCCCCAGCATTTT.

This clone was picked up one time. J is TRBJ2-1 and V is TRBV5-5; 9 bases match TRBD2. This CDR3 is built from 14 residues. Germline CDR1 is SGHKS and CDR2 is YYEKEE (reference sequence). V dropped 6 bases and J dropped 4; count of bases not matched to a gene: 5. The CDR3 reads CASTTGLAYNEQFF. CDR3 in DNA: TGTGCCAGCACCACGGGACTAGCTTACAATGAGCAGTTCTTC.

This clone has more than one count but fewer than ten. The V gene is TRBV7-9, the J gene TRBJ2-2, with TRBD1 matching 9 bases. Germline CDR1 is SEHNR and CDR2 is FQNEAQ (reference sequence). This CDR3 contains 17 residues. J was trimmed by 4 bases and V by 1 base; bases with no gene match: 7. In nucleotides, the CDR3 is TGTGCCAGCAGCTTAGATTGGGGACAGGGCGGCACCGGGGAGCTGTTTTTT. Translation gives CASSLDWGQGGTGELFF. The variable domain in full, with the rest retrieved from reference TRBV7-9 and TRBJ2-2, is DTGVSQNPRHKITKRGQNVTFRCDPISEHNRLYWYRQTLGQGPEFLTYFQNEAQLEKSRLLSDRFSAERPKGSFSTLEIQRTEQGDSAMYLCASSLDWGQGGTGELFFGEGSRLTVL.

The chain has TRBV5-1 and TRBJ2-7; D possibly corresponds to TRBD1 (6 bases). The V gene lost 5 bases and the J gene lost 0 bases, with 9 bases spanning the gap. The CDR3 contains 13 residues. Germline V gene sequence: CDR1 SGHRS, CDR2 YFSETQ. The CDR3 bases are TGCGCCAGCAGTCAGGGGATCTCCTACGAGCAGTACTTC. Translation gives CASSQGISYEQYF.

The table lists this clone with a few counts. The chain recombines TRBV7-9 with TRBJ2-2; 12 bases align to TRBD2. Germline lookup yields CDR1 SEHNR and CDR2 FQNEAQ (reference sequence). The CDR3 length is 18 residues. Unmatched junction bases numbered 8, after V lost 2 bases and J lost 4 bases. The CDR3 region is CASSLFPSGRVGTGELFF. The CDR3 coding sequence is TGTGCCAGCAGCTTATTTCCTAGCGGGAGGGTCGGCACCGGGGAGCTGTTTTTT.

The chain has TRBV7-2 and TRBJ1-3; possibly TRBD1 for D (6 bases). Trimming removed 0 bases from V and 11 bases from J, with 14 bases in between. CDR3 size: 14 residues. Germline CDR1 SGHTA, CDR2 FQGNSA. The CDR3 region is CASSLAHRVIPIYF. In nucleotides, the CDR3 is TGTGCCAGCAGCTTAGCGCACAGGGTAATCCCCATATATTTT.

The V and J genes are TRBV18 and TRBJ2-3; 8 bases agree with TRBD2. Germline assignment: CDR1 KGHSH and CDR2 LQKENI. The CDR3 extends over 14 amino acids. V dropped 3 bases and J dropped 3; count of bases not matched to a gene: 2. The CDR3 DNA sequence: TGTGCCAGCTCACCCGGCGGGGGGACAGATACGCAGTATTTT. This codes for CASSPGGGTDTQYF. Filled out from reference TRBV18 and TRBJ2-3, the complete variable domain reads NAGVMQNPRHLVRRRGQEARLRCSPMKGHSHVYWYRQLPEEGLKFMVYLQKENIIDESGMPKERFSAEFPKEGPSILRIQQVVRGDSAAYFCASSPGGGTDTQYFGPGTRLTVL.

This chain connects TRBV5-6 to TRBJ1-2; 8 bases agree with TRBD1. The CDR3 covers 15 residues. Looked up from germline, CDR1 is SGHDT and CDR2 is YYEEEE. The ends lost 3 bases at V and 0 bases at J; junction bases unmatched: 4. CDR3 amino acids: CASSSSRGPNYGYTF. As DNA, the CDR3 is TGTGCCAGCAGCTCCAGCAGGGGGCCTAACTATGGCTACACCTTC.

This clone was detected only a few times. The chain has TRBV7-8 and TRBJ2-5; D gene ambiguous. This CDR3 contains 13 residues. Germline V gene lookup returns CDR1 SGHVS and CDR2 FQNEAQ. Trimming took 3 bases from V and 4 from J, leaving 9 bases between them. The CDR3 is CASSFYLRETQYF. As DNA, the CDR3 is TGTGCCAGCAGCTTTTATCTGCGAGAGACCCAGTACTTC.

The chain uses TRBV29-1 and TRBJ2-3; 7 bases agree with TRBD2. The V and J ends lost 4 bases and 0 bases, in that order; junction bases with no gene match: 13. The V gene's germline CDR1 is SQVTM and CDR2 ANQGSEA. This CDR3 is 17 amino acids long. The CDR3 here is CSVAAEPRRGSTDTQYF. For the CDR3, the DNA is TGCAGCGTTGCGGCAGAGCCTCGGCGGGGGAGCACAGATACGCAGTATTTT.

The rearrangement joins TRBV19 to TRBJ2-1; 8 bases match TRBD1. This CDR3 contains 17 residues. Trimming removed 4 bases from V and 4 bases from J; junction bases left unmatched: 12. Looked up from germline, CDR1 is LNHDA and CDR2 is SQIVND (reference sequence). In nucleotides, the CDR3 is TGTGCCAGTAGTACCAAATCGTACAGGACAGGGTACAATGAGCAGTTCTTC. Translated: CASSTKSYRTGYNEQFF.

This chain links TRBV18 with TRBJ2-7, with 13 bases matching TRBD2. CDR3 size: 15 residues. Germline loops: CDR1 KGHSH, CDR2 LQKENI. Trimming removed 1 base from V and 4 bases from J; junction bases left unmatched: 1. CDR3 DNA: TGTGCCAGCTCACCACAGACTAGCGGGAGGTACGAGCAGTACTTC. This codes for CASSPQTSGRYEQYF.

The genes are TRBV2 and TRBJ2-5, with 12 bases fitting TRBD2. Trimming took 1 base from V and 5 from J; bases not matched to a gene: 5. CDR3 length equals 16 residues. CDR1 is SNHLY, CDR2 FYNNEI, per germline. CDR3 amino acids: CASSEGLAGVRETQYF. The DNA for the CDR3 is TGTGCCAGCAGTGAAGGACTAGCGGGAGTTCGGGAGACCCAGTACTTC. Variable domain in full (rest from reference TRBV2 and TRBJ2-5): EPEVTQTPSHQVTQMGQEVILRCVPISNHLYFYWYRQILGQKVEFLVSFYNNEISEKSEIFDDQFSVERPDGSNFTLKIRSTKLEDSAMYFCASSEGLAGVRETQYFGPGTRLLVL.